Presented here are 24 T cell receptor beta chains from one specimen sequenced in a study of blood T cell repertoires in COVID-19. Method: immunoSEQ multiplex PCR; TCRdb's copy keeps in-frame clones and lacks some. Found here are approximately 70,000 clones, 81% of them singletons; the top ten hold about 0.87%. Sequencing used peripheral blood. The receptors were sampled from a woman aged 70-85 years with acute or convalescent COVID-19.

The chain combines TRBV30 with TRBJ1-2, with D maybe TRBD1 (6 bases). V lost 3 bases to trimming and J lost 7 bases, with 18 bases between them. The CDR3 sequence is 14 residues long. The V gene's germline CDR1 is GTSNPN and CDR2 SVGIG (reference sequence). The CDR3 sequence is CAWRDRSFFIGYTF. The CDR3 DNA reads as TGTGCCTGGAGGGACAGATCGTTTTTTATTGGCTACACCTTC.

The chain joins TRBV29-1 to TRBJ1-2; 7 bases match TRBD1. V was pared by 6 bases and J by 7 bases, with 14 bases of the junction left unmatched. Germline CDR1 SQVTM, CDR2 ANQGSEA. The CDR3 loop spans 14 amino acids. CDR3 bases: TGCAGCGTGGCGGTAGGACAGGCTAGGGGTGGCTACACCTTC. Amino acids: CSVAVGQARGGYTF.

The chain uses TRBV5-1 and TRBJ1-2, with 8 bases identical to TRBD1. In germline, CDR1 is SGHRS, CDR2 YFSETQ. The CDR3 loop spans 14 amino acids. V was clipped by 3 bases and J by 10 bases; unmatched bases: 11. As DNA, the CDR3 is TGCGCCAGCAGCTCGACCTTCGACAGGGGCGACTACACCTTC. It encodes CASSSTFDRGDYTF.

This chain joins TRBV5-4 and TRBJ2-1; D not resolved. Per the germline V gene, CDR1 is SGHNT and CDR2 is YYREEE (reference sequence). Between the trimmed V and J ends, which lost 3 bases and 8 bases, there was a span of 9 bases. The CDR3 consists of 12 residues. The CDR3 reads CASSYQVYEQFF. DNA of the CDR3: TGTGCCAGCAGCTACCAGGTTTATGAGCAGTTCTTC. The complete variable domain, with remaining parts taken from reference TRBV5-4 and TRBJ2-1, reads ETGVTQSPTHLIKTRGQQVTLRCSSQSGHNTVSWYQQALGQGPQFIFQYYREEENGRGNFPPRFSGLQFPNYSSELNVNALELDDSALYLCASSYQVYEQFFGPGTRLTVL.

The rearrangement links TRBV27 to TRBJ2-7; tentative D call: TRBD2 (5 bases). The CDR3 loop spans 17 amino acids. In germline, CDR1 is MNHEY, CDR2 SMNVEV (reference sequence). Trimming took off 0 bases at V and 5 bases at J, with 20 bases between the two ends. The CDR3 here is CASSLSRVRTLGDEQYF. Written as DNA, the CDR3 is TGTGCCAGCAGTTTATCGAGGGTGCGGACCCTCGGGGACGAGCAGTACTTC.

The J gene is TRBJ1-2, the V gene TRBV30, with 7 bases identical to TRBD1. Germline lookup yields CDR1 GTSNPN and CDR2 SVGIG (reference sequence). The trim removed 2 bases at V and 8 bases at J, leaving 8 bases unmatched. The length of the CDR3 is 13 residues. Here the CDR3 DNA reads TGTGCCTGGAGTAGACAGGGAGTAGGAGGCTACACCTTC. Protein sequence: CAWSRQGVGGYTF.

J is TRBJ2-7 and V is TRBV3-1 (or the pseudogene TRBV3-2); 14 bases line up with TRBD2. The CDR3 is made up of 16 amino acids. V was clipped by 5 bases and J by 3 bases; unmatched bases: 6. Germline assignment: CDR1 LGHDT and CDR2 YNNKEL (reference sequence). CDR3 amino acids: CASSSRGLAGDYEQYF. CDR3 coding DNA: TGTGCCAGCAGCTCTCGGGGACTAGCGGGAGACTACGAGCAGTACTTC.

This clone was observed a handful of times. The V call is TRBV5-1, the J call TRBJ1-6; tentatively, D is TRBD1 (6 bases). The ends were cut back, 2 bases at V and 5 bases at J, with 14 bases in the middle. This CDR3 has 16 residues. From germline, CDR1 is SGHRS and CDR2 YFSETQ. The CDR3 region has the DNA TGCGCCAGCAGCTTAACCAGGACAGCTGATAATTCACCCCTCCACTTT. Protein product: CASSLTRTADNSPLHF.

The chain is built from TRBV6-5 and TRBJ1-5, with TRBD1 as a possible D gene (5 bases). The V gene lost 2 bases and the J gene lost 1 base, with 6 bases spanning the gap. The CDR3 totals 14 residues. The germline V gene encodes CDR1 MNHEY and CDR2 SVGAGI. CDR3 region: CASSYKGSNQPQHF. In nucleotides, the CDR3 is TGTGCCAGCAGTTACAAGGGGAGCAATCAGCCCCAGCATTTT.

This chain joins TRBV29-1 and TRBJ1-2, with a possible D match to TRBD1 (6 bases). V lost 0 bases, J lost 8 bases, and 16 bases lay in between. The CDR3 is made up of 14 amino acids. Per the germline V gene, CDR1 is SQVTM and CDR2 is ANQGSEA. CDR3 sequence: CSVEEGARGIGYTF. Written as DNA, the CDR3 is TGCAGCGTTGAAGAAGGGGCCAGGGGAATAGGCTACACCTTC.

The V and J genes are TRBV4-2 and TRBJ2-5; 12 nucleotides agree with TRBD2. The CDR3 contains 20 residues. In germline, CDR1 is LGHNA, CDR2 YNFKEQ. The ends lost 0 bases at V and 5 bases at J; junction bases unmatched: 16. The CDR3 sequence is CASSQDIPAGLAGTRETQYF. CDR3 DNA sequence: TGTGCCAGCAGCCAAGACATACCGGCTGGACTAGCGGGAACTAGGGAGACCCAGTACTTC.

The gene calls are TRBV2 and TRBJ2-1, with 8 positions matching TRBD2. Germline loops: CDR1 SNHLY, CDR2 FYNNEI. The CDR3 has 14 residues. V trimming: 4 bases; J trimming: 3 bases; junction bases outside the gene matches: 2. The CDR3 sequence: CASSVLADYNEQFF. As DNA, the CDR3 is TGTGCCAGCAGTGTACTAGCGGACTACAATGAGCAGTTCTTC.

This clone was seen a few times. The V and J genes are TRBV2 and TRBJ2-7; TRBD1 might be the D (6 bases). The CDR3 consists of 15 residues. CDR1 and CDR2 from the germline V gene are SNHLY and FYNNEI. The ends were cut back, 3 bases at V and 2 bases at J, with 14 bases in the middle. Here the CDR3 DNA reads TGTGCCAGCAGTGAGTCCCGACAGGCTACCTACGAGCAGTACTTC. Protein product: CASSESRQATYEQYF.

The chain combines TRBV27 with TRBJ1-4; D is unresolved. The CDR3 runs 15 residues. V lost 3 bases and J lost 8, with 16 bases in between. In germline, CDR1 is MNHEY, CDR2 SMNVEV (reference sequence). The DNA of the CDR3 is TGTGCCAGCAGTTTTGTAGGCGCTCTCGGGGAAAAACTGTTTTTT. This translates into CASSFVGALGEKLFF.

This rearrangement joins TRBV19 to TRBJ2-5; the D is unclear. With 5 bases removed from V and 5 bases from J, the gap between germline ends came to 18 bases. CDR1 is LNHDA, CDR2 SQIVND, per germline (reference sequence). This CDR3 contains 15 residues. For the CDR3, the DNA is TGTGCCAGTAGTCCCGGGTCTGGTCGCGATGAGACCCAGTACTTC. This translates into CASSPGSGRDETQYF.

This rearrangement joins TRBV27 to TRBJ2-4, with 10 bases identical to TRBD1. From germline, CDR1 is MNHEY and CDR2 SMNVEV (reference sequence). This CDR3 comprises 17 residues. V was clipped by 6 bases and J by 3 bases; unmatched bases: 11. CDR3 in amino acids: CASRDPGQGSGKNIQYF. The CDR3 nucleotides read TGTGCCAGCAGAGACCCGGGACAGGGGAGTGGCAAAAACATTCAGTACTTC.

V is TRBV7-2 and J is TRBJ2-2, with 9 bases fitting TRBD1. The CDR3 sequence is 15 residues long. Germline-derived CDR1 and CDR2 are SGHTA and FQGNSA. With 6 bases clipped from V and 4 bases from J, the junction kept 6 bases outside the gene matches. The CDR3 DNA reads as TGTGCCAGCAGGATGGGACAGGGAGCCACCGGGGAGCTGTTTTTT. This sequence encodes CASRMGQGATGELFF.

The rearrangement joins TRBV18 to TRBJ2-1; 8 positions match TRBD2. The CDR3 length is 14 residues. Germline V gene lookup returns CDR1 KGHSH and CDR2 LQKENI. Trimming removed 2 bases from V and 9 bases from J; junction bases left unmatched: 6. The CDR3 sequence is CASSPRAGDGEQFF. The CDR3 nucleotides read TGTGCCAGCTCACCAAGAGCGGGGGACGGTGAGCAGTTCTTC.

The CDR3 region is CASSLTPHRVYGYTF. The CDR3 nucleotides are TGTGCCAGCAGCTTAACCCCTCATCGGGTCTATGGCTACACCTTC. This chain joins TRBV11-2 and TRBJ1-2; D uncertain. The length of the CDR3 is 15 residues. The germline V gene encodes CDR1 SGHAT and CDR2 FQNNGV. Trimming took 2 bases from V and 4 from J, leaving 14 bases between them.

This clone was seen a single time. The chain has TRBV18 and TRBJ2-1; TRBD1 matches 9 bases. Trimming cost V 2 bases and J 5 bases; bases outside gene matches: 7. This CDR3 is 16 amino acids long. Germline CDR1 reads KGHSH; CDR2 reads LQKENI. CDR3 bases: TGTGCCAGCTCACCAGGGACAGGGCGACCTAACAATGAGCAGTTCTTC. Translation gives CASSPGTGRPNNEQFF.

The J gene is TRBJ2-2, the V gene TRBV5-1; weak D call: TRBD2 (5 bases). Trimming removed 4 bases at V and 5 bases at J, with 18 bases between. This CDR3 is built from 16 residues. The V gene's germline CDR1 is SGHRS and CDR2 YFSETQ. This CDR3 reads CASSARASAGTGELFF. The CDR3 coding sequence is TGCGCCAGCAGCGCGAGGGCATCTGCCGGAACCGGGGAGCTGTTTTTT.

J is TRBJ1-6 and V is TRBV12-3 or TRBV12-4, with D hard to call. This CDR3 has 12 residues. The ends were cut back, 2 bases at V and 9 bases at J, with 5 bases in the middle. The CDR3 nucleotides are TGTGCCAGCAGTTTACTAGGTTCACCCCTCCACTTT. Amino acids: CASSLLGSPLHF.

J is TRBJ1-5 and V is TRBV19, with TRBD1 matching 10 bases. The germline CDR1 and CDR2 sequences are LNHDA and SQIVND (reference sequence). V was pared by 7 bases and J by 0 bases, with 6 bases of the junction left unmatched. This CDR3 has 16 amino acids. Here the CDR3 reads CASNDRGLNSNQPQHF. The CDR3 coding sequence is TGTGCCAGTAACGACAGGGGGCTAAATAGCAATCAGCCCCAGCATTTT. The full variable domain, its missing parts supplied by reference TRBV19 and TRBJ1-5, is DGGITQSPKYLFRKEGQNVTLSCEQNLNHDAMYWYRQDPGQGLRLIYYSQIVNDFQKGDIAEGYSVSREKKESFPLTVTSAQKNPTAFYLCASNDRGLNSNQPQHFGDGTRLSIL.

The chain has TRBV12-3 or TRBV12-4 and TRBJ1-4, with 7 nucleotides matching TRBD1. This CDR3 spans 13 amino acids. With 4 bases clipped from V and 8 bases from J, the junction kept 4 bases outside the gene matches. CDR3 protein: CASSYQGGEKLFF. The CDR3 DNA reads as TGTGCCAGCAGTTATCAGGGGGGAGAAAAACTGTTTTTT.